This entry features one T cell receptor beta chain sequence. The CDR3 consists of 17 residues. Germline V gene data show CDR1 as LNHNV and CDR2 as YYDKDF (reference sequence). TCRdb processed the 5' RACE reads again and assigns one entry to each CDR3 protein, with no DNA. The repertoire table contains about 260,000 distinct CDR3 sequences. The source of the sample is a study of T cells expressing NK-cell markers. Study in general: CD3+CD56+NKG2C+, CD3+CD56+NKG2C- and CD3+CD56-NKG2C+ T cells, once sorted, supplied the TCR beta repertoires.

The TCR comes from a man younger than 35 in good health. Input material: blood T cells: a sorted CD56 or NKG2C T cell subset, CD4+ or CD8+ T cells, or bulk PBMC T cells (not recorded which). The chain couples TRBV15 to TRBJ2-2; checking the TCRdb D call of TRBD2 is not possible without DNA. CDR3 sequence reads: CATSRDSREGSTGELFF.